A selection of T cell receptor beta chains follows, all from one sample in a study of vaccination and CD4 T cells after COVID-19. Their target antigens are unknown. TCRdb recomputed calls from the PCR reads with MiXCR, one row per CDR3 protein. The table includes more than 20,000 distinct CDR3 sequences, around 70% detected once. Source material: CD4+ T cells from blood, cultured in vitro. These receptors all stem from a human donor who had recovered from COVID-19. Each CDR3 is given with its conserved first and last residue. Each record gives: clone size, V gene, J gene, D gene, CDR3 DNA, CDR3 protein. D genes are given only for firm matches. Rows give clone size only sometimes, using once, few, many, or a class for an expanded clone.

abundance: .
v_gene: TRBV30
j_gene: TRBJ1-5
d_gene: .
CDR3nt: TGTGCCTGGAGCGCCGACAGCGGCAATCAGCCCCAGCATTTT
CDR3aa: CAWSADSGNQPQHF

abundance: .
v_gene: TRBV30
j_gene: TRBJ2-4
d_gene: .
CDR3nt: TGTGCCTGGAGTCAACCTCTAGCCAAAAACATTCAGTACTTC
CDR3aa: CAWSQPLAKNIQYF

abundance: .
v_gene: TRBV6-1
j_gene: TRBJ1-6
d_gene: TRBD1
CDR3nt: TGTGCCAGCACCTACCTCGGGACAGCCTTCTATAATTCACCCCTCCACTTT
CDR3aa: CASTYLGTAFYNSPLHF

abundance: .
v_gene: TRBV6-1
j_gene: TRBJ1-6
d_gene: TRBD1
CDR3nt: TGTGCCAGCAGTACCCTGACAGGGGGGAGTTCACCCCTCCACTTT
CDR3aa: CASSTLTGGSSPLHF

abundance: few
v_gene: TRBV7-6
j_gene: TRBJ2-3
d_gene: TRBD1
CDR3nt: TGTGCCAGCAGCTTAGGCAGGGGGCTCACAGATACGCAGTATTTT
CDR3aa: CASSLGRGLTDTQYF

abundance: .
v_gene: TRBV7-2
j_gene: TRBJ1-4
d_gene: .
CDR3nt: TGTGCCAGCAGCCCCTCGTTGAGGACTAATGAAAAACTGTTTTTT
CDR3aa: CASSPSLRTNEKLFF

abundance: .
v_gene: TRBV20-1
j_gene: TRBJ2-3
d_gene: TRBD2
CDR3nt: TGCAGTGCGCCTCTGTCCGGGAGGTCGTCAGATACGCAGTATTTT
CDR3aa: CSAPLSGRSSDTQYF

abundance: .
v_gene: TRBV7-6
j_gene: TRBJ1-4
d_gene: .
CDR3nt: TGTGCCAGCAGCTTACAGGGCCGGGCTAATGAAAAACTGTTTTTT
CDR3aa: CASSLQGRANEKLFF

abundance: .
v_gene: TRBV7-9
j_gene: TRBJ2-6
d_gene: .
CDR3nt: TGTGCCAGCAGCTTAGGAGCGCTTGGGGCCAACGTCCTGACTTTC
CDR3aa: CASSLGALGANVLTF

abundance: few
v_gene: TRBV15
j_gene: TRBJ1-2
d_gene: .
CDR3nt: TGTGCCACCAGCAGAGATACGACAGGTGGTGGCTACACCTTC
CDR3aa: CATSRDTTGGGYTF

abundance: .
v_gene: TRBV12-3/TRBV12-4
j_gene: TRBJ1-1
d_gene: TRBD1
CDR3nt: TGTGCCAGCAGGTCACAGGGGGGCACTGAAGCTTTCTTT
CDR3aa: CASRSQGGTEAFF

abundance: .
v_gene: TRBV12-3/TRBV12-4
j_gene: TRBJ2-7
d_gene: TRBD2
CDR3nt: TGTGCCAGCAGCCGCCTCTCGGGTGGGACTAGCGGCTACGAGCAGTACTTC
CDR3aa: CASSRLSGGTSGYEQYF

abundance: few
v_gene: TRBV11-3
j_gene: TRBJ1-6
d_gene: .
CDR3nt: TGTGCCAGCAGCTTAGATCGGCCATTTCCCAATTCACCCCTCCACTTT
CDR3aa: CASSLDRPFPNSPLHF

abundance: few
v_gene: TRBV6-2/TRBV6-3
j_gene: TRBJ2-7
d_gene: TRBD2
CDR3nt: TGTGCCAGCAGTTCCAACCTAGCGGGAGGCGGCGAGCAGTACTTC
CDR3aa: CASSSNLAGGGEQYF

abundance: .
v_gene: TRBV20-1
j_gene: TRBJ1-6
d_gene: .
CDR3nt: TGCAGTGCTAGAGATCAAGGGGGTAATTCACCCCTCCACTTT
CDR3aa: CSARDQGGNSPLHF

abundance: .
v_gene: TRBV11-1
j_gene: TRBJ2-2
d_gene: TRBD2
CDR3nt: TGTGCCAGCAGCTTAGCGGGGGGACTAGCCGGGGAGCTGTTTTTT
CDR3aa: CASSLAGGLAGELFF